The 20 T cell receptor beta chains below all came from one sample that was sequenced in a study of CD8 T cells in Susac syndrome. Random hexamers were used to reverse transcribe roughly 0.45 to 1 ug of RNA. TCRdb recomputed calls from the immunoSEQ multiplex PCR reads with MiXCR, one row per CDR3 protein. The sample records fewer than 200,000 distinct CDR3 sequences, around 94% being singletons. Sample: CD4+ T cells from PBMCs. The receptors stem from a human donor with Susac syndrome.

V and J are TRBV12-3 or TRBV12-4 and TRBJ1-2; D ambiguous. The CDR3 contains 12 residues. V dropped 0 bases and J dropped 7 bases, with 6 bases sitting between them. As DNA, the CDR3 is TGTGCCAGCAGTTTAGCAAGCGGTGGCTACACCTTC. Residues: CASSLASGGYTF.

The rearrangement links TRBV6-5 to TRBJ1-1; D is unclear. Germline V gene lookup returns CDR1 MNHEY and CDR2 SVGAGI. The CDR3 sequence is 11 residues long. Trimming took off 5 bases at V and 8 bases at J, with 9 bases between the two ends. CDR3 nucleotide sequence: TGTGCCAGCAGTGGAGCGGCCGAAGCTTTCTTT. Translating gives CASSGAAEAFF.

V usage is TRBV20-1 and J usage is TRBJ2-3, with unresolved D. This CDR3 contains 10 residues. Trimming left V 6 bases short and J 9 bases short, with 10 bases between. Germline CDR1 reads DFQATT; CDR2 reads SNEGSKA (reference sequence). CDR3 nucleotides: TGCAGTGCGGAGTTGGGGACGCAGTATTTT. The encoded protein is CSAELGTQYF.

V and J are TRBV25-1 and TRBJ2-3; D unresolved. The CDR3 runs to 12 residues. V was pared by 4 bases and J by 6 bases, with 8 bases between. Germline V lookup: CDR1 MGHDK, CDR2 SYGVNS. In DNA, the CDR3 is TGTGCCAGCAGTGGTCCCCTGGATACGCAGTATTTT. This gives the protein CASSGPLDTQYF.

V usage is TRBV9 and J usage is TRBJ2-2; TRBD2 matches 7 bases. The V and J ends lost 2 bases and 1 base, in that order; junction bases with no gene match: 2. Germline-derived CDR1 and CDR2 are SGDLS and YYNGEE. This CDR3 has 15 amino acids. In DNA form, the CDR3 reads TGTGCCAGCAGCGTTGGGAGGGGGAACACCGGGGAGCTGTTTTTT. As protein: CASSVGRGNTGELFF.

The V and J genes are TRBV12-3 or TRBV12-4 and TRBJ2-7; D possibly uses TRBD1 or TRBD2 (6 bases each). The CDR3 is 14 amino acids. V was cut by 5 bases and J by 7 bases, with 18 bases left in between. The CDR3 protein is CASSPRGPAREQYF. The CDR3 nucleotides are TGTGCCAGCAGTCCCCGGGGGCCAGCAAGGGAGCAGTACTTC.

This chain joins TRBV15 and TRBJ2-7, with 9 bases identical to TRBD2. CDR3 size: 18 residues. From germline, CDR1 is LNHNV and CDR2 YYDKDF (reference sequence). V gave up 3 bases and J gave up 0 bases; unmatched junction bases: 12. The CDR3 here is CATSRETGTSYSSYEQYF. CDR3 DNA: TGTGCCACCAGCAGGGAAACCGGGACTAGCTACTCCTCCTACGAGCAGTACTTC.

The genes are TRBV9 and TRBJ1-6; D remains unclear. This CDR3 has 12 residues. The ends were cut back, 3 bases at V and 11 bases at J, with 9 bases in the middle. Germline assignment: CDR1 SGDLS and CDR2 YYNGEE. In DNA, the CDR3 is TGTGCCAGCAGCGAGGAGAAAGCACCCCTCCACTTT. Its protein product is CASSEEKAPLHF.

The chain carries TRBV20-1 and TRBJ2-7, with a weak D call TRBD1 (7 bases). From germline, CDR1 is DFQATT and CDR2 SNEGSKA (reference sequence). The CDR3 has 12 residues. With 3 bases removed from V and 6 bases from J, the gap between germline ends came to 12 bases. This CDR3 is CSARAGGLEQYF. CDR3 DNA: TGCAGTGCTAGGGCAGGGGGGCTCGAGCAGTACTTC.

V and J are TRBV2 and TRBJ2-4; possibly TRBD2 for D (6 bases). The length of the CDR3 is 13 residues. Germline loops: CDR1 SNHLY, CDR2 FYNNEI. V dropped 4 bases and J dropped 8 bases, with 12 bases sitting between them. In nucleotides, the CDR3 is TGTGCCAGCAGTGCGCAAAGGGAGGACATTCAGTACTTC. Residues: CASSAQREDIQYF.

The chain joins TRBV11-2 to TRBJ1-2; the D is unclear. Germline V gives CDR1 SGHAT, CDR2 FQNNGV. The CDR3 consists of 13 residues. The ends were cut back, 2 bases at V and 4 bases at J, with 8 bases in the middle. The CDR3 spells CASSLSALYGYTF. CDR3 DNA: TGTGCCAGCAGCTTATCAGCGCTCTATGGCTACACCTTC.

The chain joins TRBV25-1 to TRBJ2-6, with TRBD1 matching 9 bases. Trimming took 7 bases from V and 1 from J; bases not matched to a gene: 11. There are 18 residues in the CDR3. The germline V gene encodes CDR1 MGHDK and CDR2 SYGVNS. The CDR3, as DNA: TGTGCCAGCACGATCCGGGACAGGGTTCTTTCTGGGGCCAACGTCCTGACTTTC. This sequence encodes CASTIRDRVLSGANVLTF.

The chain is built from TRBV20-1 and TRBJ2-3; tentative D call: TRBD2 (6 bases). Trimming cost V 2 bases and J 4 bases, with 16 bases left between them. CDR1 and CDR2 from the germline V gene are DFQATT and SNEGSKA (reference sequence). The CDR3 consists of 15 residues. The CDR3 DNA reads TGCAGTGCTAGAATAGCGAAGCCGGGGGCAGATACGCAGTATTTT. This sequence encodes CSARIAKPGADTQYF.

The chain links TRBV18 to TRBJ1-5; D is uncertain. Germline CDR1 KGHSH, CDR2 LQKENI. CDR3 size: 11 residues. With 3 bases removed from V and 6 bases from J, the gap between germline ends came to 3 bases. This CDR3 reads CASSPAQPQHF. CDR3 nucleotides: TGTGCCAGCTCACCGGCTCAGCCCCAGCATTTT.

The chain has TRBV20-1 and TRBJ2-7; D is possibly TRBD1 or TRBD2 (5 bases each). CDR1 DFQATT and CDR2 SNEGSKA come from the germline V gene (reference sequence). The CDR3 consists of 14 residues. V was clipped by 1 base and J by 3 bases, with 13 bases between them. CDR3 loop: CSARARVEDYEQYF. CDR3 in DNA: TGCAGTGCTAGAGCCAGGGTGGAGGACTACGAGCAGTACTTC.

V usage is TRBV20-1 and J usage is TRBJ2-6; D tentatively reads TRBD1 or TRBD2 (5 bases each). The CDR3 sequence is 19 residues long. Trimming cost V 0 bases and J 0 bases, with 18 bases left between them. In germline, CDR1 is DFQATT, CDR2 SNEGSKA (reference sequence). DNA for the CDR3: TGCAGTGCTAGAGACTCGGGACGGACCCGGCACTCTGGGGCCAACGTCCTGACTTTC. The encoded protein is CSARDSGRTRHSGANVLTF.

This clonotype has a single count. The rearrangement joins TRBV6-2 or TRBV6-3 to TRBJ1-5; D is perhaps TRBD1 (5 bases). The CDR3 is 14 residues long. Germline CDR1 and CDR2: MNHEY and SVGEGT. The V end lost 3 bases, the J end lost 6 bases, and 12 bases lay between the germline ends. CDR3 sequence: CASSYVGAAQPQHF. DNA of the CDR3: TGTGCCAGCAGTTATGTAGGGGCGGCTCAGCCCCAGCATTTT.

This chain links TRBV13 with TRBJ2-7, with D unclear. Germline-derived CDR1 and CDR2 are PRHDT and FYEKMQ (reference sequence). The CDR3 runs to 14 residues. V gave up 0 bases and J gave up 5 bases, with 11 bases separating them. As DNA, the CDR3 is TGTGCCAGCAGCTTAGGCGCCCGAACAAACGAGCAGTACTTC. Protein sequence: CASSLGARTNEQYF.

The genes are TRBV5-1 and TRBJ1-1, with D possibly being TRBD1 (5 bases). Trimming cost V 3 bases and J 3 bases, with 15 bases left between them. CDR1 is SGHRS, CDR2 YFSETQ, per germline. The CDR3 has 15 residues. Here the CDR3 reads CASSYLPGGDTEAFF. CDR3 in DNA: TGCGCCAGCAGCTACCTGCCGGGAGGGGACACTGAAGCTTTCTTT. The full variable domain, completed using reference TRBV5-1 and TRBJ1-1, is KAGVTQTPRYLIKTRGQQVTLSCSPISGHRSVSWYQQTPGQGLQFLFEYFSETQRNKGNFPGRFSGRQFSNSRSEMNVSTLELGDSALYLCASSYLPGGDTEAFFGQGTRLTVV.

V usage is TRBV2 and J usage is TRBJ2-1; D perhaps matches TRBD2 (6 bases). With 4 bases removed from V and 15 bases from J, the gap between germline ends came to 13 bases. In germline, CDR1 is SNHLY, CDR2 FYNNEI. CDR3 length: 11 residues. CDR3 DNA: TGTGCCAGCAGTGGGGGCCTGGGAGGGTTCTTC. It encodes CASSGGLGGFF.